The T cell receptor (beta chain) under discussion was sequenced for a study of cytomegalovirus exposure and HLA in healthy donors. The CDR3 sequence is 16 residues long. The germline V gene encodes CDR1 SEHNR and CDR2 FQNEAQ (reference sequence). Trimming left V 5 bases short and J 7 bases short, with 23 bases between. To note about this clone: No antigen is known for it.

The PCR had 60 Vbeta and 13 Jbeta primers. Sequencing used immunoSEQ multiplex PCR; TCRdb keeps in-frame clones, though not all of them. Among 50,000 or so clones listed, roughly four fifths were seen once. General observations from the study: When the data were analyzed later, several of the most significant clusters appeared to be linked to common viral pathogens.

The receptor was isolated from a boy aged 5-17 years in good health and CMV-seropositive. This sequence joins TRBV7-9 and TRBJ1-2; TRBD1 might be the D (6 bases). The sample was PBMCs. The CDR3 is CASSRSDSRGRGGYTF. The CDR3 bases are TGTGCCAGCAGCCGCTCAGATAGCAGGGGTCGGGGTGGCTACACCTTC. The whole variable domain, filled in from reference TRBV7-9 and TRBJ1-2, reads DTGVSQNPRHKITKRGQNVTFRCDPISEHNRLYWYRQTLGQGPEFLTYFQNEAQLEKSRLLSDRFSAERPKGSFSTLEIQRTEQGDSAMYLCASSRSDSRGRGGYTFGSGTRLTVV.